This T cell receptor beta chain comes out of a study of blood T cell repertoires in COVID-19. Study in general: Sample material is recorded as cDNA or gDNA derived from T cells, B-cell-depleted T cells, or PBMCs.

Germline V gene data show CDR1 as DFQATT and CDR2 as SNEGSKA (reference sequence). V was clipped by 3 bases and J by 11 bases, with 22 bases between them. This CDR3 has 14 amino acids. In the authors' workflow: The assay estimated nucleated cells by amplifying reference gene primers. Produced via immunoSEQ multiplex PCR; TCRdb's table is partial and in-frame only. The V and J calls and clone size were taken over from that table, and D and trimming were inferred from the DNA. Of about 160,000 clones in the sample, approximately 82% were seen once. The sequencing sample was made of PBMCs or T cells enriched from blood (not recorded which). The clonotype originates from a man in his 60s who had recovered from COVID-19. J is TRBJ1-1 and V is TRBV20-1, with a possible D match to TRBD1 (6 bases). In nucleotides, the CDR3 is TGCAGTGCTAGTGGCCTCCGGGACATAAAACGGGCTTTCTTT. Its translation is CSASGLRDIKRAFF.